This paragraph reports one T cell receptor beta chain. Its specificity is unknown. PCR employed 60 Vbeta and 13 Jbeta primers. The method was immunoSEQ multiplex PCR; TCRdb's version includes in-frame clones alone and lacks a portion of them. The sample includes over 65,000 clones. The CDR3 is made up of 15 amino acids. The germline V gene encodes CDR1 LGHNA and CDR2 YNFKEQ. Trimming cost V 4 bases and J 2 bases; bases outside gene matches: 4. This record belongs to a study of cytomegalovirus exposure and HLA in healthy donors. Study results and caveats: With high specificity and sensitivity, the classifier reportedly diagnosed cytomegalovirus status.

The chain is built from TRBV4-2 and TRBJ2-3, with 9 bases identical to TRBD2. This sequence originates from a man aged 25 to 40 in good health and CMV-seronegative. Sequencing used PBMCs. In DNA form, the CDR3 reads TGTGCCAGCAGCCGGTCTAGCGGGATCACAGATACGCAGTATTTT. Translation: CASSRSSGITDTQYF.